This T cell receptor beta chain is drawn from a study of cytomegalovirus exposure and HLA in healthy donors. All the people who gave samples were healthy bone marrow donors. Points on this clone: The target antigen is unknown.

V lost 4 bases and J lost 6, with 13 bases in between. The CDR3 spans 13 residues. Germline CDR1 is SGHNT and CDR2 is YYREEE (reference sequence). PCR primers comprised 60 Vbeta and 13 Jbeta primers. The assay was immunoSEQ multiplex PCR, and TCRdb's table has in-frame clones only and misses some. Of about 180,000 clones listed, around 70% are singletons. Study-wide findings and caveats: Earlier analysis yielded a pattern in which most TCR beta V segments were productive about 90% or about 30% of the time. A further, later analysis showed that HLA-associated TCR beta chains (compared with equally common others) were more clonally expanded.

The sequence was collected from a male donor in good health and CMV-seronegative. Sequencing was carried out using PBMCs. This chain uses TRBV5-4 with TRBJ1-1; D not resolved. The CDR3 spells CASSLGRAPEAFF. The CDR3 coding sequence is TGTGCCAGCAGCCTGGGGAGAGCCCCTGAAGCTTTCTTT. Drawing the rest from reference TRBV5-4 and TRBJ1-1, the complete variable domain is ETGVTQSPTHLIKTRGQQVTLRCSSQSGHNTVSWYQQALGQGPQFIFQYYREEENGRGNFPPRFSGLQFPNYSSELNVNALELDDSALYLCASSLGRAPEAFFGQGTRLTVV.